The next 20 T cell receptor beta chains were all read from a single sample in a study of identical twins. TCRdb fed the 5' RACE reads into MiXCR, producing one record per CDR3 protein. The sample shows 1.5 million to 2 million distinct CDR3 sequences, 32% of them seen only once. The sample comprised cord blood. The receptors were sampled from a newborn girl in good health.

A word on this clonotype: A much larger clone lies a single base off, so this may be a read error. The chain couples TRBV6-2 or TRBV6-3 to TRBJ2-1; possible D gene TRBD2, 5 bases. Germline loops: CDR1 MNHEY, CDR2 SVGEGT. V was clipped by 1 base and J by 13 bases, with 11 bases between them. The CDR3 is made up of 12 amino acids. The chain's CDR3 is CASSYYGETQFF. For the CDR3, the DNA is TGTGCCAGCAGTTACTATGGGGAGACCCAGTTCTTC.

This clonotype was detected many times. The chain couples TRBV10-3 to TRBJ1-2; D is unresolved. The CDR3 loop spans 12 amino acids. V was pared by 6 bases and J by 2 bases, with 7 bases between. Germline V gene sequence: CDR1 ENHRY, CDR2 SYGVKD. Here the CDR3 DNA reads TGTGCCATCAGGATTGCAAACTATGGCTACACCTTC. This sequence encodes CAIRIANYGYTF.

This chain links TRBV27 with TRBJ2-1; the D gene could be TRBD1 or TRBD2 (6 bases each). Germline V gene lookup returns CDR1 MNHEY and CDR2 SMNVEV (reference sequence). There are 19 residues in the CDR3. Trimming left V 8 bases short and J 6 bases short, with 32 bases between. The CDR3 sequence is CASATTVPRGTRGLNEQFF. Here the CDR3 DNA reads TGTGCCAGCGCTACCACGGTGCCAAGGGGAACCCGGGGGCTCAATGAGCAGTTCTTC.

The chain recombines TRBV12-3 or TRBV12-4 with TRBJ2-1; TRBD1 agrees at 8 bases. V trimming: 7 bases; J trimming: 0 bases; junction bases outside the gene matches: 5. CDR3 size: 15 residues. The CDR3 protein is CASISQGGSYNEQFF. Written as DNA, the CDR3 is TGTGCCAGCATCTCACAGGGGGGCTCCTACAATGAGCAGTTCTTC.

This clonotype was detected a few times. The V call is TRBV20-1, the J call TRBJ1-6, with D possibly being TRBD1 (5 bases). The CDR3 has 13 residues. V was shortened by 7 bases and J by 9 bases, with 16 bases between the two germline ends. Germline V gene lookup returns CDR1 DFQATT and CDR2 SNEGSKA (reference sequence). The CDR3 DNA reads as TGCAGTGTCGTAGGGGTCGGACTTTCACCCCTCCACTTT. It encodes CSVVGVGLSPLHF.

V and J are TRBV4-2 and TRBJ2-5; TRBD1 matches 10 bases. Trimming removed 4 bases from V and 2 bases from J; junction bases left unmatched: 4. CDR3 length: 15 residues. Germline V lookup: CDR1 LGHNA, CDR2 YNFKEQ. The CDR3: CASSRGTGEQETQYF. CDR3 nucleotides: TGTGCCAGCAGCCGGGGGACAGGGGAGCAAGAGACCCAGTACTTC.

This clonotype was detected a few times. The chain couples TRBV7-8 to TRBJ1-5; 11 bases agree with TRBD1. The CDR3 has 16 amino acids. Germline loops: CDR1 SGHVS, CDR2 FQNEAQ. The V and J ends lost 2 bases and 3 bases, in that order; junction bases with no gene match: 3. CDR3 in amino acids: CASSLWDRGTNQPQHF. CDR3 DNA: TGTGCCAGCAGCTTATGGGACAGGGGGACCAATCAGCCCCAGCATTTT.

The rearrangement uses TRBV13 and TRBJ1-4; 7 bases fit TRBD1. J gave up 1 base and V 6 bases, and 2 bases lay outside the gene matches. CDR1 PRHDT and CDR2 FYEKMQ come from the germline V gene (reference sequence). This CDR3 is 14 amino acids long. CDR3 protein: CASRQGVTNEKLFF. CDR3 DNA: TGTGCCAGCAGGCAGGGGGTAACTAATGAAAAACTGTTTTTT.

This clonotype was seen at least ten times. The V call is TRBV5-1, the J call TRBJ2-7, with 7 bases identical to TRBD2. From germline, CDR1 is SGHRS and CDR2 YFSETQ. Trimming took 0 bases from V and 2 from J; bases not matched to a gene: 5. CDR3 size: 15 residues. CDR3 protein: CASSLGTSDPYEQYF. Here the CDR3 DNA reads TGCGCCAGCAGCTTGGGGACTAGTGATCCCTACGAGCAGTACTTC.

This chain links TRBV10-3 with TRBJ1-5; the D is unclear. The CDR3 has 13 residues. Between the trimmed V and J ends, which lost 2 bases and 6 bases, there was a span of 8 bases. In germline, CDR1 is ENHRY, CDR2 SYGVKD. The CDR3 loop is CAISEGLFQPQHF. In DNA form, the CDR3 reads TGTGCCATCAGTGAGGGACTTTTTCAGCCCCAGCATTTT.

V gene TRBV7-2 combines with J gene TRBJ2-5; no firm D call. The CDR3 has 15 residues. Trimming removed 1 base from V and 11 bases from J, with 20 bases in between. Germline loops: CDR1 SGHTA, CDR2 FQGNSA. The CDR3 DNA sequence: TGTGCCAGCAGCTTAGTGAACAGAGGAAACAATGAGCAGTACTTC. Encoded protein: CASSLVNRGNNEQYF.

The chain joins TRBV4-1 to TRBJ2-1, with D perhaps TRBD2 (6 bases). CDR3 size: 17 residues. CDR1 is MGHRA and CDR2 is YSYEKL in the germline V gene. The V gene lost 3 bases and the J gene lost 9 bases, with 24 bases spanning the gap. The DNA of the CDR3 is TGCGCCAGCAGCCAGCCCCCGGGTAGGGAGGCCCTCCTTGAGCAGTTCTTC. Amino acid sequence: CASSQPPGREALLEQFF.

This clonotype was observed a handful of times. The chain couples TRBV20-1 to TRBJ2-1; 10 bases map to TRBD2. Trimming removed 0 bases from V and 2 bases from J; junction bases left unmatched: 4. The CDR3 sequence is 16 residues long. Germline values: CDR1 DFQATT, CDR2 SNEGSKA (reference sequence). CDR3 protein: CSARESGGVPYNEQFF. CDR3 DNA sequence: TGCAGTGCTAGAGAGAGCGGGGGGGTCCCCTACAATGAGCAGTTCTTC.

The table lists this clonotype with a few counts. The chain couples TRBV18 to TRBJ1-2; D call uncertain. Germline assignment: CDR1 KGHSH and CDR2 LQKENI. The CDR3 runs to 12 residues. Trimming stripped 1 base from V and 8 bases from J, with 8 bases between. The CDR3 sequence is CASSPQKRGYTF. Here the CDR3 DNA reads TGTGCCAGCTCACCACAGAAAAGGGGCTACACCTTC. Full variable domain (outside the CDR3, taken from reference TRBV18 and TRBJ1-2): NAGVMQNPRHLVRRRGQEARLRCSPMKGHSHVYWYRQLPEEGLKFMVYLQKENIIDESGMPKERFSAEFPKEGPSILRIQQVVRGDSAAYFCASSPQKRGYTFGSGTRLTVV.

This clonotype has only one observation. With a much larger clone just one base away, this may be a read error. The V and J genes are TRBV5-1 and TRBJ2-1; 7 positions agree with TRBD2. This CDR3 region has 13 residues. CDR1 SGHRS and CDR2 YFSETQ come from the germline V gene. The CDR3 loop reads CVSRTGGYNEQFF. As DNA, the CDR3 is TGCGTCAGCAGAACGGGGGGCTACAATGAGCAGTTCTTC.

The chain links TRBV4-1 to TRBJ2-1, with 14 bases fitting TRBD2. This CDR3 is 20 amino acids long. Germline-derived CDR1 and CDR2 are MGHRA and YSYEKL. The trim removed 2 bases at V and 0 bases at J, leaving 9 bases unmatched. As DNA, the CDR3 is TGCGCCAGCAGCCAACCCTGGACTAGCGGGAGGCCGAGCTCCTACAATGAGCAGTTCTTC. Translated: CASSQPWTSGRPSSYNEQFF.

This CDR3 is CASSYLGQANEQYF. In nucleotides, the CDR3 is TGTGCCAGCAGTTACCTCGGACAGGCCAACGAGCAGTACTTC. The chain uses TRBV6-6 and TRBJ2-7, with 7 positions matching TRBD1. The CDR3 consists of 14 residues. Germline CDR1 MNHNY, CDR2 SVGAGI (reference sequence). With V trimmed by 2 bases and J by 5 bases, 6 bases remained unmatched.

The sample holds a few counts of this clonotype. The chain joins TRBV7-9 to TRBJ2-3, with TRBD2 matching over 9 bases. The trim removed 2 bases at V and 6 bases at J, leaving 6 bases unmatched. Germline V gene lookup returns CDR1 SEHNR and CDR2 FQNEAQ (reference sequence). The CDR3 extends over 15 amino acids. In DNA form, the CDR3 reads TGTGCCAGCAGCTTAACTAGCGGGCCTGGGGATACGCAGTATTTT. Translation gives CASSLTSGPGDTQYF. Supplemented by reference TRBV7-9 and TRBJ2-3, the full variable domain reads DTGVSQNPRHKITKRGQNVTFRCDPISEHNRLYWYRQTLGQGPEFLTYFQNEAQLEKSRLLSDRFSAERPKGSFSTLEIQRTEQGDSAMYLCASSLTSGPGDTQYFGPGTRLTVL.

The table lists this clonotype with a few counts. The chain's CDR3 is CSANRGLSYGYTF. CDR3 sequence (DNA): TGCAGTGCTAACAGGGGGCTGAGCTATGGCTACACCTTC. V usage is TRBV20-1 and J usage is TRBJ1-2; 9 bases fit TRBD1. The CDR3 is 13 residues long. J gave up 4 bases and V 4 bases, and 4 bases lay outside the gene matches. Per germline, CDR1 DFQATT and CDR2 SNEGSKA (reference sequence).

Comments on this clonotype: A much bigger clone sits one base away, suggesting this may be a read error. The chain employs TRBV29-1 and TRBJ2-5; either TRBD1 or TRBD2 may supply D (6 bases each). V lost 4 bases and J 7 bases, leaving 10 bases between the germline ends. From germline, CDR1 is SQVTM and CDR2 ANQGSEA. The CDR3 sequence is 11 residues long. The CDR3 bases are TGCAGCGTTGTGGGGGGCTTGACCCAGTACTTC. It codes for CSVVGGLTQYF.